One T cell receptor beta chain is described in this entry. Antigen specificity is unknown. The PCR used 60 Vbeta and 13 Jbeta primers. Libraries were prepared by immunoSEQ multiplex PCR; TCRdb keeps only in-frame clonotypes and omits some of them. The table shows fewer than 200,000 clones, with 80% to 85% occurring only once. The data belong to a study of cytomegalovirus exposure and HLA in healthy donors. The study, taken as a whole, reports: It was reported that TCR beta sequences correctly inferred the HLA-A and HLA-B alleles for most subjects. According to reports, the classifier identified cytomegalovirus status with high specificity and sensitivity. In terms of immune exposure information, only CMV serostatus was available. Because they were indistinguishable, some V segments, including TRBV6-2 and TRBV6-3, were excluded.

Germline loops: CDR1 SGHVS, CDR2 FQNEAQ. Trimming stripped 0 bases from V and 0 bases from J, with 11 bases between. The CDR3 loop spans 17 amino acids. This clonotype was obtained from a male donor in good health and CMV-seronegative. Material for sequencing was PBMCs. V and J are TRBV7-8 and TRBJ2-2; D remains unclear. As DNA, the CDR3 is TGTGCCAGCAGCTTAGCAGACACGACGACGAACACCGGGGAGCTGTTTTTT. As protein: CASSLADTTTNTGELFF. Full variable domain (outside the CDR3, taken from reference TRBV7-8 and TRBJ2-2): GAGVSQSPRYKVAKRGQDVALRCDPISGHVSLFWYQQALGQGPEFLTYFQNEAQLDKSGLPSDRFFAERPEGSVSTLKIQRTQQEDSAVYLCASSLADTTTNTGELFFGEGSRLTVL.